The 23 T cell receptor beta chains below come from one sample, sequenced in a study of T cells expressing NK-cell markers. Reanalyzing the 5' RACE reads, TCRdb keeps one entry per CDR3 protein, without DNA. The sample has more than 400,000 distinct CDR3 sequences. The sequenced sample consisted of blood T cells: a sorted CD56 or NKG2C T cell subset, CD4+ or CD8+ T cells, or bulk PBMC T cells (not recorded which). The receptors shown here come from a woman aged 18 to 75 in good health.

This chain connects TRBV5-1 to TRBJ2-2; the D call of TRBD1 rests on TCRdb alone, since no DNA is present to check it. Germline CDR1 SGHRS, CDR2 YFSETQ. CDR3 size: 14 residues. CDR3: CASKRDPNTGELFF.

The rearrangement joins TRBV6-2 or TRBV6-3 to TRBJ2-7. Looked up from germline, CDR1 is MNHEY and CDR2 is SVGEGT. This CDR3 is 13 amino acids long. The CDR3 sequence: CASSYTGEYEQYF.

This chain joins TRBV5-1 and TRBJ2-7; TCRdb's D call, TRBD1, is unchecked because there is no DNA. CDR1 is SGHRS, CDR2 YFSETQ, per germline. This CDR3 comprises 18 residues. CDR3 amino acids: CASSLAYFQGKFPYEQYF. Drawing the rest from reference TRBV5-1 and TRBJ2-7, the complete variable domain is KAGVTQTPRYLIKTRGQQVTLSCSPISGHRSVSWYQQTPGQGLQFLFEYFSETQRNKGNFPGRFSGRQFSNSRSEMNVSTLELGDSALYLCASSLAYFQGKFPYEQYFGPGTRLTVT.

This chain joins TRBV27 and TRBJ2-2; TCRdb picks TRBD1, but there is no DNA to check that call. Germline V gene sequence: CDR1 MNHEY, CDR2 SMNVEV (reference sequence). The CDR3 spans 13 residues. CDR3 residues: CASHDRNTGELFF.

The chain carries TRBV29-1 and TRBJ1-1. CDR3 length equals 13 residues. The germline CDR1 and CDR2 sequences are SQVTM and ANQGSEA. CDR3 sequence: CSVEEAVNTEAFF.

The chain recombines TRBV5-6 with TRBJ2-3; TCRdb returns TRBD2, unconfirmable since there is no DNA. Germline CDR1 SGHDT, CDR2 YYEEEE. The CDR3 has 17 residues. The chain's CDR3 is CASSLTGGLPSTDTQYF.

CDR3 loop: CASRAGTDYSEQFF. V is TRBV2 and J is TRBJ2-1; TCRdb selects TRBD1, and the lack of DNA leaves this call unchecked. Looked up from germline, CDR1 is SNHLY and CDR2 is FYNNEI. This CDR3 spans 14 amino acids.

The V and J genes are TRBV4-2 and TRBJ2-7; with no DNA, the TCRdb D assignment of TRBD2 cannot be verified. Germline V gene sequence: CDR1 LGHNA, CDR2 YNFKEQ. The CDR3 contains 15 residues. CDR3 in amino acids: CASSQREGLAREQYF.

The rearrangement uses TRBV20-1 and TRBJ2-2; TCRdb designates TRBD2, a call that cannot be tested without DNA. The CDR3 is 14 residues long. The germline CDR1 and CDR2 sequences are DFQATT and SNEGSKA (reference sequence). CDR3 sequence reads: CSARGVSLTGELFF.

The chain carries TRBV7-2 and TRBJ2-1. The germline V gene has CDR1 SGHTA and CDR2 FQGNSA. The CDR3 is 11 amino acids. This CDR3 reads CASGAYNEQFF.

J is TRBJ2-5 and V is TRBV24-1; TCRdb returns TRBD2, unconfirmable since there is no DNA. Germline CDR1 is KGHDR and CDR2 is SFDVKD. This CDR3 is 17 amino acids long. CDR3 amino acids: CATSDRRKLADQETQYF.

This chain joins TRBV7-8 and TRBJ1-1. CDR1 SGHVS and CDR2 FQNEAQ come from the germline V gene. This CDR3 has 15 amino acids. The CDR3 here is CASSLGEARNTEAFF.

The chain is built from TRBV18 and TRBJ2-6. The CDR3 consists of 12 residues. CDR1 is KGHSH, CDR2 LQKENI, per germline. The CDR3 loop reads CASSPSFNVLTF.

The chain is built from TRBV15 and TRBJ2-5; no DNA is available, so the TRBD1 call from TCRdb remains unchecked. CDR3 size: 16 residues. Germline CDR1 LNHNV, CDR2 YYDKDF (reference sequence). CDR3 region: CATSRAGTGGWETQYF. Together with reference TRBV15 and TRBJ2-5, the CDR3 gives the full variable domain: DAMVIQNPRYQVTQFGKPVTLSCSQTLNHNVMYWYQQKSSQAPKLLFHYYDKDFNNEADTPDNFQSRRPNTSFCFLDIRSPGLGDTAMYLCATSRAGTGGWETQYFGPGTRLLVL.

CDR3 loop: CASSLSWGELGYEQYF. The rearrangement links TRBV28 to TRBJ2-7. From germline, CDR1 is MDHEN and CDR2 SYDVKM. This CDR3 is 16 amino acids long.

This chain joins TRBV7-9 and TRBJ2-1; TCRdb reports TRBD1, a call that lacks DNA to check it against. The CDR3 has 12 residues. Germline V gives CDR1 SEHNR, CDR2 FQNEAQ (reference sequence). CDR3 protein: CASSLPRSEQFF.

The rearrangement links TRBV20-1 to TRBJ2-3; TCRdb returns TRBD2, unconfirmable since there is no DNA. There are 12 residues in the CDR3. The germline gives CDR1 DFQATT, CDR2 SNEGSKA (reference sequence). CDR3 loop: CSARIAGGTQYF.

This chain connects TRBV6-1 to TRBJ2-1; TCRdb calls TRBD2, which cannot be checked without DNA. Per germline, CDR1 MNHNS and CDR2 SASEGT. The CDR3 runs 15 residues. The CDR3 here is CASTSGWAEGNEQFF.

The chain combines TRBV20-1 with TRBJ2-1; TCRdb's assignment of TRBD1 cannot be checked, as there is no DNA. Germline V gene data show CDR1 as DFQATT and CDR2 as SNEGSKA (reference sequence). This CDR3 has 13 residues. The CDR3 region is CSAAQGFGNEQFF.

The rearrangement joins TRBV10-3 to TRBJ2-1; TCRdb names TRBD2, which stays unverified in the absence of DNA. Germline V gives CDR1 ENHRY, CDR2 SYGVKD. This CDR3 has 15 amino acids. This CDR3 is CAISDSGLGDNEQFF.

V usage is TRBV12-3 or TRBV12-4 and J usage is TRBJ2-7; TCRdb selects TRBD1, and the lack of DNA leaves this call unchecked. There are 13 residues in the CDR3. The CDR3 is CASSTNRDYEQYF.

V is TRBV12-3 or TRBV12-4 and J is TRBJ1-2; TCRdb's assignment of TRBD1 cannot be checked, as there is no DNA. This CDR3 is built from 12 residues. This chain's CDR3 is CASSLQGVSYTF.

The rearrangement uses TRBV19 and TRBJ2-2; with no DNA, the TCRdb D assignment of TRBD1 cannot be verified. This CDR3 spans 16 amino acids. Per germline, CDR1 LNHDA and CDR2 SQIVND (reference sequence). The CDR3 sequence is CASTQQTGRGTGELFF.